These T cell receptor beta chains were read from a single sample in a study of blood T cell repertoires in COVID-19. Generated by immunoSEQ multiplex PCR, the TCRdb table keeps only in-frame clones and is missing some. This sample has approximately 150,000 clones, with 84% found just once. Input material: peripheral blood. The receptors stem from a man in his sixties with acute or convalescent COVID-19. Each CDR3 is given with its conserved first and last residue. D genes are given only for firm matches. The size entry is marked missing in some rows and otherwise reads once, few, many or a size class.

J,D,V,size,CDR3,DNA
TRBJ1-2,.,TRBV21-1,few,CASSTGSGVNYGYTF,TGTGCCAGCAGCACCGGTTCCGGAGTCAACTATGGCTACACCTTC
TRBJ1-2,TRBD1,TRBV4-2,few,CASSQDTGGADYGYTF,TGTGCCAGCAGCCAAGACACAGGGGGCGCCGACTATGGCTACACCTTC
TRBJ1-1,.,TRBV19,.,CASSVRQAIMNTEAFF,TGTGCCAGTAGTGTAAGACAGGCCATCATGAACACTGAAGCTTTCTTT
TRBJ1-5,TRBD1,TRBV27,.,CASSLGTGGDNQPQHF,TGTGCCAGCAGTTTGGGGACAGGGGGAGATAATCAGCCCCAGCATTTT
TRBJ2-6,.,TRBV25-1,.,CASNPGGANVLTF,TGTGCCAGCAACCCGGGGGGGGCCAACGTCCTGACTTTC
TRBJ1-4,.,TRBV5-4,.,CASSPGRLNEKLFF,TGTGCCAGCAGCCCGGGTAGACTAAATGAAAAACTGTTTTTT
TRBJ1-2,TRBD1,TRBV3-1/TRBV3-2,.,CASSERDSGYTF,TGTGCCAGCAGCGAACGGGACAGTGGCTACACCTTC
TRBJ2-5,TRBD2,TRBV5-1,.,CASSPGTSGFQETQYF,TGCGCCAGCAGCCCCGGGACTAGCGGGTTCCAAGAGACCCAGTACTTC
TRBJ2-7,.,TRBV3-1/TRBV3-2,.,CASSQARGLLYEQYF,TGTGCCAGCAGCCAGGCGCGGGGTCTTCTCTACGAGCAGTACTTC
TRBJ2-7,.,TRBV11-3,.,CASSSWSNEQYF,TGTGCCAGCAGCTCGTGGAGTAACGAGCAGTACTTC
TRBJ2-3,TRBD2,TRBV18,.,CASSPIAGGPQDTQYF,TGTGCCAGCTCACCCATAGCGGGAGGGCCCCAAGATACGCAGTATTTT
TRBJ2-5,.,TRBV7-9,.,CASSLESGNQETQYF,TGTGCCAGCAGCTTAGAATCGGGAAACCAAGAGACCCAGTACTTC
TRBJ2-5,TRBD1,TRBV3-1/TRBV3-2,.,CASSQDGGQGVGETQYF,TGTGCCAGCAGCCAAGATGGGGGACAGGGGGTCGGTGAGACCCAGTACTTC
TRBJ2-7,.,TRBV11-2,few,CASSLNRVAYEQYF,TGTGCCAGCAGCTTAAACAGGGTGGCCTACGAGCAGTACTTC